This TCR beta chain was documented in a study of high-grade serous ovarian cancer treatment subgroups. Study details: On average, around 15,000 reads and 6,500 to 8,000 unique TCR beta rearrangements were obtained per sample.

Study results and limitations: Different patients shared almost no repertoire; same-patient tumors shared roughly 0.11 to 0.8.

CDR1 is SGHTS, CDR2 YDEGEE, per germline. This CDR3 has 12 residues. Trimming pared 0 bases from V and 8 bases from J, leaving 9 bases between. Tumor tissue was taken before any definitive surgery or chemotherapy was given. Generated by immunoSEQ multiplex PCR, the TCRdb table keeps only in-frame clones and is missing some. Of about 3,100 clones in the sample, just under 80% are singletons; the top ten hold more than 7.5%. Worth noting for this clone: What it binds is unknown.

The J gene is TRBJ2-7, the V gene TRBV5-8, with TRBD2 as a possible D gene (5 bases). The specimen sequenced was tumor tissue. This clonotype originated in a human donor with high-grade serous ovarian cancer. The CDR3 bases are TGTGCCAGCAGCTTGGTCCGGGATAAGCAGTACTTC. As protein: CASSLVRDKQYF.